The 30 T cell receptor beta chains reported below all come from one sample, sequenced in a study of T cell repertoires in cytomegalovirus infection. TCRdb re-called the reads through MiXCR, storing one row per CDR3 protein. The sample contains about 260,000 distinct CDR3 sequences, roughly an eighth of which appear only once. The sequencing input was PBMCs. The receptors come from a human donor in good health (CMV status not recorded). Some clones in this sample may be carry-over from other donors' samples.

Concerning this clonotype: This may stem from a read error, because a much larger clone lies one nucleotide away. The V call is TRBV7-6, the J call TRBJ1-1; D uncertain. CDR1 and CDR2 from the germline V gene are SGHVS and FNYEAQ. This CDR3 is built from 14 residues. Trimming shortened V by 0 bases and J by 0 bases, and 5 bases separated the two germline ends. The CDR3: CASSLAQVNTEAFF. The CDR3, as DNA: TGTGCCAGCAGCTTAGCGCAGGTGAACACTGAAGCTTTCTTT.

A few counts support this clonotype. J is TRBJ1-2 and V is TRBV29-1; the D is unclear. V was trimmed by 6 bases and J by 2 bases, leaving 7 bases between them. This CDR3 is 11 amino acids long. Germline CDR1 reads SQVTM; CDR2 reads ANQGSEA. The CDR3 bases are TGCAGCGTAGTGACCAACTATGGCTACACCTTC. As protein: CSVVTNYGYTF.

The V and J genes are TRBV18 and TRBJ1-5; D may be TRBD1 (5 bases). Deletions cut 3 bases from V and 7 bases from J, with 19 bases between. Per germline, CDR1 KGHSH and CDR2 LQKENI. The CDR3 sequence is 16 residues long. CDR3 nucleotide sequence: TGTGCCAGCTCACCCCTACCCCAGGGAGTGGACCAGCCCCAGCATTTT. This sequence encodes CASSPLPQGVDQPQHF.

This clonotype was observed at least ten times. The chain uses TRBV7-3 and TRBJ2-7, with 7 bases lining up with TRBD2. Germline CDR1 SGHTA, CDR2 FQGTGA. This CDR3 region has 14 residues. The junction had 5 bases not matched to a gene; V was cut back by 1 base and J by 5 bases. CDR3 in DNA: TGTGCCAGCAGCTTAAGCGGGAGTCCCCACGAGCAGTACTTC. This encodes CASSLSGSPHEQYF.

This clonotype was counted at least ten times. The chain couples TRBV5-5 to TRBJ2-3; the match to TRBD2 covers 11 bases. Trimming removed 2 bases from V and 4 bases from J; junction bases left unmatched: 3. From germline, CDR1 is SGHKS and CDR2 YYEKEE (reference sequence). This CDR3 region has 15 residues. The CDR3 bases are TGTGCCAGCAGCTTACTAGCGGGGGCCGCAGATACGCAGTATTTT. This encodes CASSLLAGAADTQYF. The whole variable domain, filled in from reference TRBV5-5 and TRBJ2-3, reads DAGVTQSPTHLIKTRGQQVTLRCSPISGHKSVSWYQQVLGQGPQFIFQYYEKEERGRGNFPDRFSARQFPNYSSELNVNALLLGDSALYLCASSLLAGAADTQYFGPGTRLTVL.

The V and J genes are TRBV4-1 and TRBJ1-2; D not resolved. V lost 2 bases and J lost 8, with 12 bases in between. The CDR3 sequence is 13 residues long. From germline, CDR1 is MGHRA and CDR2 YSYEKL. CDR3 in amino acids: CASSQSISGGYTF. CDR3 sequence (DNA): TGCGCCAGCAGCCAAAGTATATCGGGGGGCTACACCTTC.

In this sample, this clonotype turned up many times. J is TRBJ1-6 and V is TRBV7-2, with D unresolved. V lost 5 bases, J lost 11 bases, and 13 bases lay in between. This CDR3 contains 13 residues. Germline V gene sequence: CDR1 SGHTA, CDR2 FQGNSA. The chain's CDR3 is CASSPDHLPPLHF. The DNA for the CDR3 is TGTGCCAGCAGCCCGGACCATCTACCACCCCTCCACTTT.

The rearrangement uses TRBV11-2 and TRBJ2-1, with TRBD2 matching 8 bases. Germline CDR1 reads SGHAT; CDR2 reads FQNNGV. This CDR3 is built from 14 residues. J gave up 5 bases and V 3 bases, and 3 bases lay outside the gene matches. The CDR3: CASSFGLAHNEQFF. In nucleotides, the CDR3 is TGTGCCAGCAGCTTCGGACTAGCCCACAATGAGCAGTTCTTC.

V is TRBV28 and J is TRBJ1-6; tentative D call: TRBD1 (6 bases). The V end lost 3 bases, the J end lost 11 bases, and 20 bases lay between the germline ends. The CDR3 spans 16 residues. The germline V gene has CDR1 MDHEN and CDR2 SYDVKM. The CDR3 nucleotides read TGTGCCAGCAGTTTCATGCGCGGGGGGCGAGGAGCACCCCTCCACTTT. Protein product: CASSFMRGGRGAPLHF.

This clonotype was recorded at least ten times. The CDR3 loop is CASSYGTGGSYGYTF. In DNA, the CDR3 is TGTGCCAGCAGCTATGGGACAGGGGGCTCCTATGGCTACACCTTC. This chain connects TRBV7-8 to TRBJ1-2, with 12 bases aligning to TRBD1. Looked up from germline, CDR1 is SGHVS and CDR2 is FQNEAQ. J gave up 4 bases and V 4 bases, and 4 bases lay outside the gene matches. The CDR3 totals 15 residues.

This clonotype was recorded many times. V and J are TRBV29-1 and TRBJ1-3, with 9 bases identical to TRBD1. The germline CDR1 and CDR2 sequences are SQVTM and ANQGSEA. CDR3 size: 15 residues. V lost 4 bases, J lost 3 bases, and 7 bases stayed unmatched. CDR3 sequence (DNA): TGCAGCGTTGCGACAGGGGGAAGAAGTGGAAACACCATATATTTT. Translation: CSVATGGRSGNTIYF.

This clonotype appeared many times. V gene TRBV7-9 combines with J gene TRBJ2-3, with 9 bases aligning to TRBD1. Trimming at V came to 6 bases and at J to 3 bases, leaving 1 base not matched to a gene. This CDR3 has 13 amino acids. Looked up from germline, CDR1 is SEHNR and CDR2 is FQNEAQ (reference sequence). The CDR3 coding sequence is TGTGCCAGCAGACAGGGGGCAACAGATACGCAGTATTTT. Amino acid sequence: CASRQGATDTQYF.

The table lists this clonotype with many counts. This sequence joins TRBV7-9 and TRBJ2-7; no definite D call. CDR1 and CDR2 from the germline V gene are SEHNR and FQNEAQ (reference sequence). The ends were cut back, 4 bases at V and 3 bases at J, with 22 bases in the middle. The CDR3 extends over 17 amino acids. CDR3 nucleotides: TGTGCCAGCAGCTCTGAATGGGGATCTCAGTCCAACTACGAGCAGTACTTC. It yields the protein CASSSEWGSQSNYEQYF.

This clonotype was picked up one time. The genes are TRBV28 and TRBJ1-1; no clear D. Trimming left V 8 bases short and J 11 bases short, with 18 bases between. The CDR3 runs 12 residues. Germline V lookup: CDR1 MDHEN, CDR2 SYDVKM. The CDR3 loop reads CASLSEVHGAFF. For the CDR3, the DNA is TGTGCCAGCCTCTCGGAGGTCCACGGGGCTTTCTTT.

This chain uses TRBV5-1 with TRBJ2-1, with TRBD2 identical over 8 bases. The length of the CDR3 is 15 residues. The V gene's germline CDR1 is SGHRS and CDR2 YFSETQ. V lost 3 bases to trimming and J lost 6 bases; unmatched junction nucleotides: 8. In DNA, the CDR3 is TGCGCCAGCAGCTCCGGGACTAGAGTCAGCAATGAGCAGTTCTTC. The encoded protein is CASSSGTRVSNEQFF. Using reference TRBV5-1 and TRBJ2-1 for the parts outside the CDR3, the full variable domain is KAGVTQTPRYLIKTRGQQVTLSCSPISGHRSVSWYQQTPGQGLQFLFEYFSETQRNKGNFPGRFSGRQFSNSRSEMNVSTLELGDSALYLCASSSGTRVSNEQFFGPGTRLTVL.

In its sample, this clonotype was seen a few times. V usage is TRBV12-3 or TRBV12-4 and J usage is TRBJ1-5; D is perhaps TRBD1 (5 bases). V was pared by 3 bases and J by 5 bases, with 20 bases between. The length of the CDR3 is 17 residues. The CDR3 protein is CASSFSIGAGWDQPQHF. The CDR3 nucleotides are TGTGCCAGCAGTTTCTCAATTGGGGCAGGGTGGGATCAGCCCCAGCATTTT.

With regard to this clonotype: One end of the junction is discordant with germline, which a read error may explain. The chain combines TRBV2 with TRBJ2-3, with 14 positions matching TRBD2. The CDR3 loop spans 14 amino acids. Germline CDR1 SNHLY, CDR2 FYNNEI. The CDR3 coding sequence is TGTGCGAGCAGACTAGCGGGGGGGGCAGATACGCAGTATTTT. It yields the protein CASRLAGGADTQYF.

This clonotype was seen ten or more times. V is TRBV7-2 and J is TRBJ2-2; tentatively, D is TRBD1 (5 bases). There are 15 residues in the CDR3. The V and J ends lost 5 bases and 0 bases respectively, with 10 bases between them. From germline, CDR1 is SGHTA and CDR2 FQGNSA. DNA of the CDR3: TGTGCCAGCAGCCAGACAGCCTCGAACACCGGGGAGCTGTTTTTT. It translates to CASSQTASNTGELFF.

This clonotype was counted ten times or more. This chain joins TRBV6-2 or TRBV6-3 and TRBJ1-5, with D unclear. The germline V gene encodes CDR1 MNHEY and CDR2 SVGEGT. Trimming stripped 0 bases from V and 5 bases from J, with 8 bases between. The CDR3 has 14 residues. The CDR3 region has the DNA TGTGCCAGCAGTTACTCGTTTGACGATCAGCCCCAGCATTTT. Amino acids: CASSYSFDDQPQHF.

This clonotype has only a few counts. The rearrangement joins TRBV2 to TRBJ2-3, with TRBD2 matching 8 bases. CDR1 and CDR2 from the germline V gene are SNHLY and FYNNEI. The CDR3 extends over 15 amino acids. The V and J ends lost 7 bases and 2 bases, in that order; junction bases with no gene match: 8. CDR3 in DNA: TGTGCCAGCAACCATGGACTAGCCCACACAGATACGCAGTATTTT. This codes for CASNHGLAHTDTQYF.

On this clonotype: A read error may be the cause here, since a much bigger clone is one base away. This rearrangement joins TRBV7-4 to TRBJ2-1; 11 bases line up with TRBD1. Germline V gives CDR1 SGHVT, CDR2 SQSDAQ. V trimming: 8 bases; J trimming: 9 bases; junction bases outside the gene matches: 12. The CDR3 spans 15 residues. DNA for the CDR3: TGTGCCAGCCGTTTGCGGACAGGGGGCTCTATTGAGCAGTTCTTC. Protein product: CASRLRTGGSIEQFF.

The chain recombines TRBV6-1 with TRBJ2-1, with a tentative D call TRBD1 (6 bases). V lost 5 bases, J lost 7 bases, and 24 bases lay in between. This CDR3 contains 17 residues. Germline values: CDR1 MNHNS, CDR2 SASEGT. CDR3 sequence reads: CASSYRPSWGLMNEQFF. In DNA form, the CDR3 reads TGTGCCAGCAGTTACCGTCCGTCATGGGGGCTGATGAATGAGCAGTTCTTC.

The sample holds a few counts of this clonotype. The V gene is TRBV6-5, the J gene TRBJ2-3; D is perhaps TRBD2 (5 bases). V was pared by 5 bases and J by 5 bases, with 20 bases between. CDR1 and CDR2 (germline): MNHEY, SVGAGI. The CDR3 sequence is 16 residues long. CDR3 DNA sequence: TGTGCCAGCAGTCCCATGGTGGCGAGCGGAAAAGATACGCAGTATTTT. Its translation: CASSPMVASGKDTQYF.

The rearrangement uses TRBV15 and TRBJ1-1, with no clear D. The CDR3 consists of 16 residues. V gave up 0 bases and J gave up 5 bases, with 16 bases separating them. Germline V CDR1 and CDR2: LNHNV, YYDKDF (reference sequence). CDR3 in amino acids: CATSRDGDSQWTEAFF. Written as DNA, the CDR3 is TGTGCCACCAGCAGAGATGGGGATTCCCAATGGACTGAAGCTTTCTTT.

This clonotype was observed many times. This sequence joins TRBV29-1 and TRBJ1-1; unclear D gene. Germline V CDR1 and CDR2: SQVTM, ANQGSEA. This CDR3 region has 13 residues. Trimming took 6 bases from V and 0 from J, leaving 11 bases between them. The CDR3 region is CSVAQRMNTEAFF. CDR3 nucleotide sequence: TGCAGCGTGGCTCAGAGGATGAACACTGAAGCTTTCTTT. Looking up the rest from reference TRBV29-1 and TRBJ1-1 gives the full variable domain: SAVISQKPSRDICQRGTSLTIQCQVDSQVTMMFWYRQQPGQSLTLIATANQGSEATYESGFVIDKFPISRPNLTFSTLTVSNMSPEDSSIYLCSVAQRMNTEAFFGQGTRLTVV.

The rearrangement links TRBV2 to TRBJ2-7; 8 nucleotides match TRBD2. The length of the CDR3 is 14 residues. J lost 3 bases, V lost 1 base, and 2 bases had no gene match. From germline, CDR1 is SNHLY and CDR2 FYNNEI. DNA of the CDR3: TGTGCCAGCAGTGAAGACGGGGGGGGCTACGAGCAGTACTTC. As protein: CASSEDGGGYEQYF.

This clonotype showed up many times. CDR3 DNA sequence: TGCAGTGCTAGGAGGGCCGCGGGGGCGGGAGAGACCCAGTACTTC. It specifies CSARRAAGAGETQYF. V usage is TRBV20-1 and J usage is TRBJ2-5; perhaps TRBD2 as D (7 bases). The germline V and J ends were trimmed by 3 bases and 4 bases, with 18 bases remaining between them. Germline V gene sequence: CDR1 DFQATT, CDR2 SNEGSKA (reference sequence). The CDR3 extends over 15 amino acids.

In this sample, this clonotype turned up a few times. J is TRBJ2-5 and V is TRBV19, with 8 bases aligning to TRBD1. The V gene's germline CDR1 is LNHDA and CDR2 SQIVND (reference sequence). CDR3 length: 15 amino acids. V lost 4 bases to trimming and J lost 5 bases; unmatched junction nucleotides: 9. The CDR3 spells CASSTDRTGTETQYF. The CDR3 nucleotides are TGTGCCAGTAGTACAGACAGGACAGGGACGGAGACCCAGTACTTC.

This clonotype turned up a few times. The chain combines TRBV10-3 with TRBJ2-1; no reliable D call. The germline V and J ends were trimmed by 0 bases and 1 base, with 7 bases remaining between them. Germline V gene lookup returns CDR1 ENHRY and CDR2 SYGVKD. The CDR3 extends over 15 amino acids. CDR3 amino acids: CAISESIGSYNEQFF. CDR3 DNA sequence: TGTGCCATCAGTGAGTCGATTGGGTCCTACAATGAGCAGTTCTTC.

This clonotype was counted at least ten times. The rearrangement links TRBV7-2 to TRBJ2-7; 11 bases align to TRBD2. Trimming cost V 1 base and J 2 bases; bases outside gene matches: 10. Germline V lookup: CDR1 SGHTA, CDR2 FQGNSA. CDR3 size: 18 residues. Here the CDR3 reads CASSLGLKIAGGAYEQYF. The CDR3 DNA follows: TGTGCCAGCAGCTTAGGGCTCAAGATAGCGGGAGGGGCCTACGAGCAGTACTTC. Combining the CDR3 with reference TRBV7-2 and TRBJ2-7 gives the whole variable domain GAGVSQSPSNKVTEKGKDVELRCDPISGHTALYWYRQSLGQGLEFLIYFQGNSAPDKSGLPSDRFSAERTGGSVSTLTIQRTQQEDSAVYLCASSLGLKIAGGAYEQYFGPGTRLTVT.